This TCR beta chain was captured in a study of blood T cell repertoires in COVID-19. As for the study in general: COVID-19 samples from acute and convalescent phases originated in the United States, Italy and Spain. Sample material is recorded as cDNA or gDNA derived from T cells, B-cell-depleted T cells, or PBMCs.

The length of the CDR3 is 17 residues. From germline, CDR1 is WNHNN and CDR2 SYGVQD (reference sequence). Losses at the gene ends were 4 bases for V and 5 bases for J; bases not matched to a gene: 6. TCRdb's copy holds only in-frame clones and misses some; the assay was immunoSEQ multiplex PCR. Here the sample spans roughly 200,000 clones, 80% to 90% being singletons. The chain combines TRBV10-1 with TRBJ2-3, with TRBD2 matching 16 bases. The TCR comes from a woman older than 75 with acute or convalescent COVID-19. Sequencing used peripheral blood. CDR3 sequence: CASSGSGTSGRGDTQYF. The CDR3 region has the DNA TGCGCCAGCAGTGGATCCGGGACTAGCGGGAGGGGAGATACGCAGTATTTT.